These T cell receptor beta chains were read from a single sample in a study of shared clonotypes between healthy human individuals. Libraries were prepared by immunoSEQ multiplex PCR; TCRdb keeps only in-frame clonotypes and omits some of them. The sample lists 550,000 to 750,000 clones; over 95% were seen once. The sequencing sample was made of naive CD8+ T cells sorted from blood. These receptor sequences come from a woman aged 25-40 years in good health. Both conserved end residues are part of each CDR3. D genes are given only for firm matches. Clone size is given for some rows only: seen once, a few or many times, or a class if the clone is expanded.

CDR3aa	CDR3nt	d_gene	len	j_gene	v_gene	abundance
CASSAGTSGETQYF	TGTGCCAGCAGTGCCGGGACTAGCGGCGAGACCCAGTACTTC	TRBD2	14	TRBJ2-5	TRBV9	-
CASSTGDYGYTF	TGTGCCAGCAGTACAGGGGACTATGGCTACACCTTC	TRBD1	12	TRBJ1-2	TRBV28	-
CASSLDRAFEAFF	TGTGCCAGCAGCTTAGACCGGGCCTTTGAAGCTTTCTTT	-	13	TRBJ1-1	TRBV13	-
CASSLGYGRDVHSHTGELFF	TGTGCCAGCAGCTTAGGCTACGGGAGGGACGTTCACTCACACACCGGGGAGCTGTTTTTT	TRBD2	20	TRBJ2-2	TRBV13	-
CASSLAGSTGLFTEAFF	TGTGCCAGCAGCTTGGCCGGCTCCACAGGGCTGTTTACTGAAGCTTTCTTT	-	17	TRBJ1-1	TRBV5-6	-
CASSLFGGAITEAFF	TGTGCCAGCAGTTTATTCGGGGGCGCGATAACTGAAGCTTTCTTT	-	15	TRBJ1-1	TRBV28	once
CASSSRVSGANVLTF	TGTGCCAGCAGCTCCCGGGTTTCCGGGGCCAACGTCCTGACTTTC	-	15	TRBJ2-6	TRBV13	-
CASSGTALLGGSGEAFF	TGTGCCAGCAGCGGGACAGCTCTCTTGGGGGGATCGGGTGAAGCTTTCTTT	TRBD1	17	TRBJ1-1	TRBV5-4	-
CSAGQGEGGYTF	TGCAGCGCAGGACAGGGGGAGGGTGGCTACACCTTC	TRBD1	12	TRBJ1-2	TRBV29-1	-
CASNQDRDKSYGYTF	TGTGCCAGCAACCAGGACAGGGATAAGTCCTATGGCTACACCTTC	TRBD1	15	TRBJ1-2	TRBV28	-
CASSSRGFPYEQYF	TGTGCCAGCAGTTCCAGGGGTTTCCCCTACGAGCAGTACTTC	-	14	TRBJ2-7	TRBV28	-
CASSLAENIQYF	TGTGCCAGCAGCTTGGCAGAAAACATTCAGTACTTC	-	12	TRBJ2-4	TRBV5-5	-
CASSADGTYEQYF	TGTGCCAGCAGCGCTGACGGAACCTACGAGCAGTACTTC	-	13	TRBJ2-7	TRBV27	-
CASSYWDRAVLAKNIQYF	TGTGCCAGCAGTTACTGGGACAGGGCCGTACTAGCCAAAAACATTCAGTACTTC	TRBD1	18	TRBJ2-4	TRBV6-8	once
CASSDGGGQPQHF	TGCGCCAGCAGTGATGGAGGGGGTCAGCCCCAGCATTTT	-	13	TRBJ1-5	TRBV10-2	-
CASSYSPGFLETQYF	TGTGCCAGCAGTTACTCGCCAGGTTTTCTTGAGACCCAGTACTTC	-	15	TRBJ2-5	TRBV6-5	once
CASRQGTYEQYF	TGTGCCAGCAGGCAGGGGACCTACGAGCAGTACTTC	-	12	TRBJ2-7	TRBV7-9	once
CASSSPLAGGGDTQYF	TGTGCCAGCAGTTCCCCACTAGCGGGAGGCGGGGATACGCAGTATTTT	TRBD2	16	TRBJ2-3	TRBV27	-
CASSPRTSGRLNEQFF	TGCGCCAGCAGCCCGAGGACTAGCGGTAGGTTGAATGAGCAGTTCTTC	TRBD2	16	TRBJ2-1	TRBV5-1	-
CASSRLWGSSNYGYTF	TGCGCCAGCAGCCGCCTGTGGGGCAGTAGCAACTATGGCTACACCTTC	-	16	TRBJ1-2	TRBV4-1	-
CASAKGPYTGELFF	TGCGCCAGCGCTAAGGGACCGTACACCGGGGAGCTGTTTTTT	-	14	TRBJ2-2	TRBV10-1	-
CASSIDGGVNEQFF	TGTGCCAGTAGTATAGACGGGGGGGTCAATGAGCAGTTCTTC	TRBD2	14	TRBJ2-1	TRBV19	once
CASSFKTSGIAKNIQYF	TGTGCCAGCAGTTTCAAGACTAGCGGAATAGCCAAAAACATTCAGTACTTC	TRBD2	17	TRBJ2-4	TRBV28	-
CAIGLPPYNEQFF	TGTGCCATAGGACTACCGCCCTACAATGAGCAGTTCTTC	-	13	TRBJ2-1	TRBV5-4	-
CASSNLAGGMISTDTQYF	TGTGCCAGCAGCAACCTAGCGGGAGGGATGATAAGCACAGATACGCAGTATTTT	TRBD2	18	TRBJ2-3	TRBV7-9	-
CASRPGQGTSTDTQYF	TGCGCCAGCAGACCCGGACAGGGGACTAGCACAGATACGCAGTATTTT	TRBD1	16	TRBJ2-3	TRBV4-1	-
CASSPQQGIRDTQYF	TGTGCCAGCAGCCCGCAACAGGGGATCAGGGATACGCAGTATTTT	TRBD1	15	TRBJ2-3	TRBV7-6	-
CASSLETVEALSSTGELFF	TGCGCCAGCAGCTTGGAGACAGTGGAGGCCTTAAGCAGCACCGGGGAGCTGTTTTTT	-	19	TRBJ2-2	TRBV5-1	once
CASSQDREQYF	TGTGCCAGCAGCCAAGATCGCGAGCAGTACTTC	-	11	TRBJ2-7	TRBV5-4	-
CASSPGDTEAFF	TGTGCCAGCAGTCCTGGGGACACTGAAGCTTTCTTT	-	12	TRBJ1-1	TRBV28	-
CASSLTGDTEAFF	TGTGCCAGCAGTTTAACCGGAGACACTGAAGCTTTCTTT	-	13	TRBJ1-1	TRBV28	once
CASSEWGAVDGYTF	TGTGCCAGCAGTGAATGGGGGGCTGTAGATGGCTACACCTTC	-	14	TRBJ1-2	TRBV6-1	-
CASRTGFQPQHF	TGTGCCAGCAGGACAGGGTTTCAGCCCCAGCATTTT	TRBD1	12	TRBJ1-5	TRBV27	-